This T cell receptor beta chain comes out of a study of cytomegalovirus exposure and HLA in healthy donors. Generated by immunoSEQ multiplex PCR, the TCRdb table keeps only in-frame clones and is missing some. The sample contains about 160,000 clones, 89% of which appear only once. Trimming cost V 4 bases and J 4 bases; bases outside gene matches: 2. Germline assignment: CDR1 MNHNS and CDR2 SASEGT. The CDR3 extends over 14 amino acids. About this clone: Its antigen is not identified.

While the first cohort had around 700 subjects, the donors belonged to the separate validation cohort of roughly 130 subjects. Whole-study findings and limits: In the 120 or so validation repertoires, 94% of cluster scores exceeded 0, per a later analysis. There were a few CMV-associated chains whose specificity for CMV antigens was confirmed in vitro. Across donors, most TCRs were seen rarely, yet some public ones were widespread.

The chain combines TRBV6-1 with TRBJ2-2; 8 bases map to TRBD1. Sequencing input: PBMCs. This clonotype was sampled from a man aged 18 to 29 in good health and CMV-seropositive. The CDR3 sequence: CASSGQGFTGELFF. The CDR3 region has the DNA TGTGCCAGCAGTGGACAGGGGTTCACCGGGGAGCTGTTTTTT.